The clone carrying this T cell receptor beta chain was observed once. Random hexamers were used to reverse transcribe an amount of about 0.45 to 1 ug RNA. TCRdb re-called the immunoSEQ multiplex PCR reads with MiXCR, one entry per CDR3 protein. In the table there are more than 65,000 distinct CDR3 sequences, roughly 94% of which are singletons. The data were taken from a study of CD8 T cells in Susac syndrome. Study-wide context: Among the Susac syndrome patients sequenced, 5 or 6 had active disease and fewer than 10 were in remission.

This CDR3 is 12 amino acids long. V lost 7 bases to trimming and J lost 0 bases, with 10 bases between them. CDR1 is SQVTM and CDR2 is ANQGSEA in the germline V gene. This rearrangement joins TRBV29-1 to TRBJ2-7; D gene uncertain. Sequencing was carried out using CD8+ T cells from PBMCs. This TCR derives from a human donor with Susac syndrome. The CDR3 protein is CSAESASYEQYF. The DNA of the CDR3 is TGCAGCGCCGAGTCCGCCTCCTACGAGCAGTACTTC.